Presented here are 29 T cell receptor beta chains from one specimen sequenced in a study of T cells after yellow fever vaccination. Each CDR3 protein is one row after TCRdb ran MiXCR on the 5' RACE reads. The repertoire holds 500,000 to 650,000 distinct CDR3 sequences, with about 17% as singletons. This specimen consisted of PBMCs, obtained around 5 days after the first yellow fever vaccination. The receptors originated from a man younger than 35 who received the YFV17D yellow fever vaccine.

CDR3 DNA sequence: TGTGCCAGCTCGGACCGATCGGCGGCTAATGAAAAACTGTTTTTT. Residues: CASSDRSAANEKLFF. V usage is TRBV27 and J usage is TRBJ1-4; D is unresolved. V was shortened by 8 bases and J by 3 bases, with 16 bases between the two germline ends. Germline CDR1 and CDR2: MNHEY and SMNVEV (reference sequence). CDR3 length equals 15 residues.

This clonotype turned up a few times. The chain joins TRBV29-1 to TRBJ1-1, with a tentative D call TRBD1 (5 bases). CDR1 SQVTM and CDR2 ANQGSEA come from the germline V gene. V was trimmed by 4 bases and J by 1 base, leaving 10 bases between them. The CDR3 is 13 amino acids. CDR3 region: CSVGEGPNTEAFF. In nucleotides, the CDR3 is TGCAGCGTTGGAGAGGGGCCGAACACTGAAGCTTTCTTT.

This clonotype was detected a few times. The chain has TRBV11-3 and TRBJ2-5, with TRBD1 identical over 12 bases. Trimming at V came to 1 base and at J to 5 bases, leaving 5 bases not matched to a gene. The CDR3 extends over 16 amino acids. The germline CDR1 and CDR2 sequences are SGHNT and YENEEA. The DNA of the CDR3 is TGTGCCAGCAGCTTAGGGGGACAGGGGGCGCGGGAGACCCAGTACTTC. Translating gives CASSLGGQGARETQYF.

The chain links TRBV6-5 to TRBJ2-3; D might be TRBD1 or TRBD2, each matching 5 bases. Germline V gives CDR1 MNHEY, CDR2 SVGAGI. CDR3 length: 13 residues. Trimming shortened V by 4 bases and J by 1 base, and 6 bases separated the two germline ends. CDR3 loop: CASSWDGTDTQYF. The CDR3 DNA sequence: TGTGCCAGCAGTTGGGACGGCACAGATACGCAGTATTTT.

The sample holds a few counts of this clonotype. V is TRBV7-2 and J is TRBJ2-3; the match to TRBD2 covers 7 bases. This CDR3 is 14 amino acids long. The junction had 4 bases not matched to a gene; V was cut back by 1 base and J by 6 bases. Germline CDR1 and CDR2: SGHTA and FQGNSA. The CDR3 sequence: CASSLVGGRDTQYF. In DNA form, the CDR3 reads TGTGCCAGCAGCTTAGTCGGGGGGAGGGATACGCAGTATTTT.

The J gene is TRBJ1-4, the V gene TRBV20-1; no definite D call. Germline CDR1 DFQATT, CDR2 SNEGSKA (reference sequence). The CDR3 is 14 amino acids. Trimming pared 4 bases from V and 6 bases from J, leaving 15 bases between. Here the CDR3 reads CSATGQTRDEKLFF. The CDR3 nucleotides read TGCAGTGCTACCGGGCAGACAAGAGATGAAAAACTGTTTTTT.

This chain connects TRBV11-2 to TRBJ2-7; maybe TRBD2 (5 bases). V was shortened by 5 bases and J by 2 bases, with 31 bases between the two germline ends. The germline CDR1 and CDR2 sequences are SGHAT and FQNNGV. This CDR3 has 20 residues. CDR3 coding DNA: TGTGCCAGCAGCCCCCGACGCTTCGATCAGGTACGGGGAACGCCCTACGAGCAGTACTTC. Protein product: CASSPRRFDQVRGTPYEQYF.

Note on this clonotype: Germline and junction disagree at one end, which may indicate a read error. The V and J genes are TRBV7-7 and TRBJ2-5, with 8 bases matching TRBD2. Per the germline V gene, CDR1 is SSHAT and CDR2 is FNYEAQ (reference sequence). The CDR3 sequence is 16 residues long. The CDR3 loop is CASSLNSGAGQETQYF. The CDR3 nucleotides are TGTGCTAGCAGCCTAAATAGCGGGGCCGGTCAAGAGACCCAGTACTTC. Looking up the rest from reference TRBV7-7 and TRBJ2-5 gives the full variable domain: GAGVSQSPRYKVTKRGQDVTLRCDPISSHATLYWYQQALGQGPEFLTYFNYEAQPDKSGLPSDRFSAERPEGSISTLTIQRTEQRDSAMYRCASSLNSGAGQETQYFGPGTRLLVL.

The gene calls are TRBV11-2 and TRBJ2-1; TRBD2 agrees at 9 bases. The CDR3 length is 16 residues. The germline V gene has CDR1 SGHAT and CDR2 FQNNGV. The trim removed 5 bases at V and 3 bases at J, leaving 8 bases unmatched. The CDR3 region has the DNA TGTGCCAGCAGCGACCCAGCGGGGGGTTACTACAATGAGCAGTTCTTC. Translated: CASSDPAGGYYNEQFF.

The chain links TRBV11-2 to TRBJ1-4, with D uncertain. Trimming took 0 bases from V and 5 from J, leaving 7 bases between them. Germline V gene sequence: CDR1 SGHAT, CDR2 FQNNGV. The CDR3 contains 14 residues. CDR3 amino acids: CASSLEPMNEKLFF. The CDR3 DNA is TGTGCCAGCAGCTTAGAACCTATGAATGAAAAACTGTTTTTT.

This clonotype was seen a handful of times. V and J are TRBV4-1 and TRBJ2-3; TRBD1 agrees at 8 bases. The CDR3 has 16 amino acids. Germline V CDR1 and CDR2: MGHRA, YSYEKL. The trim removed 1 base at V and 2 bases at J, leaving 5 bases unmatched. The CDR3 region is CASSQAYRGTTDTQYF. DNA of the CDR3: TGCGCCAGCAGCCAAGCCTACAGGGGGACCACAGATACGCAGTATTTT.

The rearrangement uses TRBV7-6 and TRBJ1-6, with D possibly being TRBD1 (5 bases). The CDR3 totals 15 residues. CDR1 is SGHVS and CDR2 is FNYEAQ in the germline V gene. Trimming pared 1 base from V and 10 bases from J, leaving 14 bases between. Here the CDR3 DNA reads TGTGCCAGCAGCTTAGGGCAGGGAAAACTCTCACCCCTCCACTTT. Protein: CASSLGQGKLSPLHF.

This clonotype was observed many times. The chain couples TRBV7-9 to TRBJ1-1, with no clear D. Trimming removed 0 bases at V and 3 bases at J, with 2 bases between. The germline V gene encodes CDR1 SEHNR and CDR2 FQNEAQ (reference sequence). This CDR3 contains 12 residues. The CDR3 sequence is CASSLAYTEAFF. The DNA of the CDR3 is TGTGCCAGCAGCTTAGCCTACACTGAAGCTTTCTTT.

This clonotype was counted a few times. The V call is TRBV3-1, the J call TRBJ2-3; TRBD2 agrees at 10 bases. V was pared by 1 base and J by 2 bases, with 3 bases of the junction left unmatched. The germline gives CDR1 LGHDT, CDR2 YNNKEL (reference sequence). The CDR3 sequence is 16 residues long. The CDR3: CASSQVAGGNTDTQYF. The CDR3 DNA reads TGTGCCAGCAGCCAAGTAGCGGGGGGTAACACAGATACGCAGTATTTT.

V usage is TRBV5-1 and J usage is TRBJ2-7; D possibly corresponds to TRBD2 (5 bases). CDR1 is SGHRS and CDR2 is YFSETQ in the germline V gene. The CDR3 has 15 amino acids. V was pared by 0 bases and J by 1 base, with 11 bases between. The CDR3 bases are TGCGCCAGCAGCTTGGGGGCAGCGGATTCCTACGAGCAGTACGTC. This codes for CASSLGAADSYEQYV.

This clonotype showed up just a few times. The chain links TRBV12-3 or TRBV12-4 to TRBJ2-7; D is unclear. Trimming shortened V by 2 bases and J by 3 bases, and 11 bases separated the two germline ends. CDR3 length: 14 residues. CDR3: CASSLYAPYYEQYF. The CDR3 DNA follows: TGTGCCAGCAGTTTATACGCCCCATACTACGAGCAGTACTTC.

This clonotype was picked up a small number of times. This chain connects TRBV15 to TRBJ1-4; tentatively, D is TRBD1 (5 bases). The CDR3 consists of 16 residues. Trimming took off 0 bases at V and 3 bases at J, with 11 bases between the two ends. Per germline, CDR1 LNHNV and CDR2 YYDKDF (reference sequence). This CDR3 reads CATSRDVGAANEKLFF. CDR3 nucleotide sequence: TGTGCCACCAGCAGAGATGTCGGGGCCGCTAATGAAAAACTGTTTTTT.

The chain couples TRBV12-3 or TRBV12-4 to TRBJ2-1; D possibly corresponds to TRBD1 (5 bases). This CDR3 contains 15 residues. V lost 2 bases and J 7 bases, leaving 15 bases between the germline ends. CDR3 protein: CASSLRSQGNNEQFF. The DNA of the CDR3 is TGTGCCAGCAGTTTAAGGTCCCAGGGTAATAATGAGCAGTTCTTC.

CDR3 sequence: CASSPGTGQGFSGTQYF. CDR3 nucleotide sequence: TGCGCCAGCAGCCCGGGAACGGGACAGGGTTTCTCGGGGACCCAGTACTTC. The chain uses TRBV5-1 and TRBJ2-5; 9 nucleotides line up with TRBD1. V lost 4 bases to trimming and J lost 7 bases; unmatched junction nucleotides: 17. The CDR3 consists of 17 residues. Germline CDR1 SGHRS, CDR2 YFSETQ.

This clonotype came up a few times. V gene TRBV19 combines with J gene TRBJ2-1; D is uncertain. V was shortened by 2 bases and J by 7 bases, with 15 bases between the two germline ends. The CDR3 has 15 amino acids. Germline CDR1 is LNHDA and CDR2 is SQIVND (reference sequence). The CDR3 spells CASSITVEPGNEQFF. The CDR3 DNA sequence: TGTGCCAGTAGTATAACAGTAGAACCCGGGAATGAGCAGTTCTTC.

The genes are TRBV9 and TRBJ2-1, with TRBD2 matching over 9 bases. Germline values: CDR1 SGDLS, CDR2 YYNGEE. V trimming: 0 bases; J trimming: 2 bases; junction bases outside the gene matches: 3. There are 16 residues in the CDR3. CDR3 DNA: TGTGCCAGCAGCGTAGGTTCTAGCGGGGCCTACAATGAGCAGTTCTTC. Amino acids: CASSVGSSGAYNEQFF.

This clonotype was counted a few times. The chain couples TRBV7-2 to TRBJ2-7; D is undetermined. The CDR3 has 13 residues. V shed 4 bases and J shed 0 bases, with 7 bases lying between them. Germline V gene sequence: CDR1 SGHTA, CDR2 FQGNSA. In nucleotides, the CDR3 is TGTGCCAGCAGCTACGGCAGCTCCTACGAGCAGTACGTC. Translation: CASSYGSSYEQYV.

This rearrangement joins TRBV11-3 to TRBJ2-2; 7 bases are a match to TRBD2. The CDR3 length is 16 residues. Germline V gene sequence: CDR1 SGHNT, CDR2 YENEEA. V lost 6 bases and J lost 7; bases outside the gene matches: 14. The chain's CDR3 is CASRTSKGSAGGELFF. In DNA form, the CDR3 reads TGTGCCAGCAGGACTAGCAAAGGTTCAGCGGGCGGGGAGCTGTTTTTT.

This clonotype was detected only a few times. The chain combines TRBV19 with TRBJ1-2, with D possibly matching TRBD1 (6 bases). The V gene lost 3 bases and the J gene lost 8 bases, with 13 bases spanning the gap. This CDR3 has 13 residues. From germline, CDR1 is LNHDA and CDR2 SQIVND (reference sequence). The CDR3 nucleotides are TGTGCCAGTAGTATTGGCAGGGGAAGCGGCTACACCTTC. The encoded protein is CASSIGRGSGYTF. The full variable domain, completed using reference TRBV19 and TRBJ1-2, is DGGITQSPKYLFRKEGQNVTLSCEQNLNHDAMYWYRQDPGQGLRLIYYSQIVNDFQKGDIAEGYSVSREKKESFPLTVTSAQKNPTAFYLCASSIGRGSGYTFGSGTRLTVV.

J is TRBJ2-3 and V is TRBV5-4, with D unclear. V was shortened by 0 bases and J by 3 bases, with 11 bases between the two germline ends. The CDR3 has 15 amino acids. Germline-derived CDR1 and CDR2 are SGHNT and YYREEE (reference sequence). The CDR3 DNA reads as TGTGCCAGCAGCTTGGTCGGGCTACGGACAGATACGCAGTATTTT. Protein sequence: CASSLVGLRTDTQYF.

The rearrangement links TRBV7-8 to TRBJ2-4; D call uncertain. This CDR3 has 16 amino acids. Germline V gene sequence: CDR1 SGHVS, CDR2 FQNEAQ. The V and J ends lost 4 bases and 5 bases respectively, with 18 bases between them. As DNA, the CDR3 is TGTGCCAGCAGCTCGCTGGCGTTGGGGTGGGAAAACATTCAGTACTTC. This gives the protein CASSSLALGWENIQYF.

The V gene is TRBV2, the J gene TRBJ2-3, with D perhaps matching TRBD2 (6 bases). Trimming pared 2 bases from V and 8 bases from J, leaving 11 bases between. In germline, CDR1 is SNHLY, CDR2 FYNNEI. CDR3 size: 13 residues. CDR3 nucleotides: TGTGCCAGCAGTGAACGACTAGTTTCTACGCAGTATTTT. It translates to CASSERLVSTQYF.

This chain connects TRBV13 to TRBJ2-2, with 8 positions matching TRBD2. The CDR3 totals 17 residues. Germline lookup yields CDR1 PRHDT and CDR2 FYEKMQ (reference sequence). Unmatched junction bases numbered 11, after V lost 4 bases and J lost 4 bases. CDR3 sequence reads: CASSYPRGGGLTGELFF. CDR3 sequence (DNA): TGTGCCAGCAGCTACCCCCGGGGGGGGGGCCTCACCGGGGAGCTGTTTTTT.

As for this clonotype: One junction end does not reproduce the germline sequence, and a read error may be involved. This chain joins TRBV12-3 or TRBV12-4 and TRBJ2-7; no clear D. The CDR3 covers 11 residues. The CDR3 spells CVSSFLDEQYF. CDR3 DNA sequence: TGTGTCAGCAGTTTTTTAGACGAGCAGTACTTC.